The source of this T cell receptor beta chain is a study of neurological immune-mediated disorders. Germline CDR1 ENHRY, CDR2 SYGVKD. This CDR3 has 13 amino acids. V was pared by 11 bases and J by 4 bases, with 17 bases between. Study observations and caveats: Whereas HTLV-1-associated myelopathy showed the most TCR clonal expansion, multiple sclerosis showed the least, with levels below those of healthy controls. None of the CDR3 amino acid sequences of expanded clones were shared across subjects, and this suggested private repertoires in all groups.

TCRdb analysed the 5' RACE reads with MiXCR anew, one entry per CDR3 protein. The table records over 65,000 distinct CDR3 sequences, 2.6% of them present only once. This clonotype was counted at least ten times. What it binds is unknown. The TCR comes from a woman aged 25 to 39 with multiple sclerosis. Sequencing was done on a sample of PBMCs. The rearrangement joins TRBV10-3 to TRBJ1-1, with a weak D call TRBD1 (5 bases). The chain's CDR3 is CAAGATGGTEAFF. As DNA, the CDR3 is TGTGCCGCGGGCGCGACTGGGGGCACTGAAGCTTTCTTT.